This T cell receptor (beta chain) was retrieved from a study of cytomegalovirus exposure and HLA in healthy donors. Study information: For the roughly 370 genotyped donors, roughly 80% fell within the Caucasian-associated ancestry cluster.

Comment on this clone: Its antigen is still unknown.

The study, taken as a whole, reports: It was confirmed in vitro that a few of the CMV-associated chains were specific for CMV antigens. With high specificity and sensitivity, the classifier reportedly diagnosed cytomegalovirus status. Most likely, a cluster of highly shared sequence variants arose as a sequencing artifact.

Amplification used 60 Vbeta primers and 13 Jbeta primers. This table comes from immunoSEQ multiplex PCR, and its TCRdb copy is limited to in-frame clones, with some not included. Of around 50,000 clones in the sample, about 80% were seen once. V trimming: 0 bases; J trimming: 8 bases; junction bases outside the gene matches: 9. CDR1 is LGHNA and CDR2 is YNFKEQ in the germline V gene. The CDR3 runs 16 residues. The genes are TRBV4-2 and TRBJ2-1; TRBD2 matches 8 bases. This receptor was obtained from a man aged 50-59 years in good health and CMV-seronegative. The material sequenced was PBMCs. DNA of the CDR3: TGTGCCAGCAGCCAAGATAAGGCTAGCGGGCGTCATGAGCAGTTCTTC. Encoded protein: CASSQDKASGRHEQFF.